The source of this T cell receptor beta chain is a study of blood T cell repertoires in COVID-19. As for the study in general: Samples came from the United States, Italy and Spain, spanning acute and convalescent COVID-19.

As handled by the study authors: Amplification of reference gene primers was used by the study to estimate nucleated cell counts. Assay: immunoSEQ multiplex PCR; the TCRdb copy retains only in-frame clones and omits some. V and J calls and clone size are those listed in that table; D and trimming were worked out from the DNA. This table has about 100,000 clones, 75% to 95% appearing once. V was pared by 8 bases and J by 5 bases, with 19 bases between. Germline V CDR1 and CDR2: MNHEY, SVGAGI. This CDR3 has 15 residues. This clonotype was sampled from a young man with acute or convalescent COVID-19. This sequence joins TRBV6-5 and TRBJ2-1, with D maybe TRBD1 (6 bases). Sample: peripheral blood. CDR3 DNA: TGTGCCAGCGCCGTGGCGGCAGGGGCCAACAATGAGCAGTTCTTC. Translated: CASAVAAGANNEQFF.